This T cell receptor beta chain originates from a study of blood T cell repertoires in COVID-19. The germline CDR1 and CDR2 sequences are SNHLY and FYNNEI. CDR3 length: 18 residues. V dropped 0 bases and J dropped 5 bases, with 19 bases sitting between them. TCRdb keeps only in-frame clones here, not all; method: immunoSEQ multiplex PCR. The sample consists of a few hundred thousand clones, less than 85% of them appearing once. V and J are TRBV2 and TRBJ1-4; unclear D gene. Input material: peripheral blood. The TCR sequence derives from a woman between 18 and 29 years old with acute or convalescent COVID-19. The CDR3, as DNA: TGTGCCAGCAGTGAAGCGCTTACAGCTGTCAGAGTCAATGAAAAACTGTTTTTT. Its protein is CASSEALTAVRVNEKLFF.